This T cell receptor (beta chain) was recorded in a study of beta chain features in type 1 diabetes. For the study at large: Patients looked much like healthy donors when it came to age, gender and cell yields. Overall study results and limits: Type 1 diabetes patients had fewer VDJ junction insertions and more deletions. Patients with Type 1 diabetes showed moderately but significantly shorter TCRB CDR3s in all four CD4+ subsets. A closer apparent resemblance between naive, central memory and Treg TCRB repertoires was seen in patients than in healthy donors.

Note on this clone: Its antigen remains unidentified.

The entirety of the isolated RNA underwent reverse transcription, so expressed TCRB transcripts were sequenced. Libraries were prepared by immunoSEQ multiplex PCR; TCRdb keeps only in-frame clonotypes and omits some of them. The repertoire includes hundreds of thousands of clones, about 15% of them detected once, and less than 0.02% sits in the top ten. CDR1 and CDR2 from the germline V gene are KGHSH and LQKENI. Trimming left V 3 bases short and J 3 bases short, with 12 bases between. The CDR3 length is 14 residues. The sequenced sample was naive CD4+ T cells from blood. The rearrangement uses TRBV18 and TRBJ2-7, with a weak D call TRBD1 (5 bases). This receptor was taken from a man between 18 and 35 years old with type 1 diabetes. The CDR3 DNA follows: TGTGCCAGCTCACCTAATAGGGGCGGCTACGAGCAGTACTTC. As protein: CASSPNRGGYEQYF.